This TCR beta chain was found in a study of blood T cells in healthy people across ages. Alongside a J-beta primer mix, a sample-barcoded 5' primer served in a second PCR lasting roughly 7 to 11 cycles. A single record per CDR3 protein comes from TCRdb applying MiXCR to the 5' RACE reads. The repertoire holds around 1,900,000 distinct CDR3 sequences, about two fifths seen once, with roughly 23% in the top ten. The V gene's germline CDR1 is SQVTM and CDR2 ANQGSEA. V lost 5 bases and J 4 bases, leaving 15 bases between the germline ends. CDR3 size: 14 residues. Peripheral blood was drawn, approximately 9.5 milliliters per donor. Isolated PBMCs totaled at least 6.5 million in each sample.

The sample comprised blood. The TCR sequence derives from a human donor in good health. The chain uses TRBV29-1 and TRBJ2-1; D is perhaps TRBD2 (8 bases). Here the CDR3 DNA reads TGCAGCGTTAGAGGGGGCGGGGGGTACAATGAGCAGTTCTTC. This sequence encodes CSVRGGGGYNEQFF.